A selection of T cell receptor beta chains follows, all from one sample in a study of blood T cell repertoires in COVID-19. Libraries were prepared by immunoSEQ multiplex PCR; TCRdb keeps only in-frame clonotypes and omits some of them. The sample lists about 200,000 clones; around 84% were seen once. Sequenced material: peripheral blood. These receptors were obtained from a human donor in a cohort sampled during active COVID-19. Each CDR3 is given with its conserved first and last residue. The order of the fields is CDR3 length, V gene, D gene, clone size, J gene, CDR3 DNA, CDR3 protein. D genes are given only for firm matches. The size of a clone is reported for some rows only, either as once, few or many, or as a class for expanded clones.

>13|TRBV12-3/TRBV12-4|-|-|TRBJ2-7
TGTGCCAGCAGGTTACAGGGTTCCTACGAGCAGTACTTC
CASRLQGSYEQYF
>13|TRBV6-5|-|-|TRBJ1-3
TGTGCCACCAACGGAGTAATCGGGTCTTGGCTATATTTT
CATNGVIGSWLYF
>13|TRBV12-3/TRBV12-4|-|-|TRBJ1-2
TGTGCCAGCAGCTTGGACAGCAACTATGGCTACACCTTC
CASSLDSNYGYTF
>12|TRBV5-5|-|-|TRBJ2-7
TGTGCCAGCAGCTTTCAGGGCTACGAGCAGTACTTC
CASSFQGYEQYF
>13|TRBV27|-|-|TRBJ1-2
TGTGCCAGCAGTTTTCAATCACGGGTAGGCTACACCTTC
CASSFQSRVGYTF
>12|TRBV11-3|TRBD2|-|TRBJ2-2
TGTGCCAGCAGCCGGGGGGACGGGGAGCTGTTTTTT
CASSRGDGELFF
>13|TRBV6-5|-|-|TRBJ2-2
TGTGCCAGCAGTTCAGGGACAACCGGGGAGCTGTTTTTT
CASSSGTTGELFF
>15|TRBV28|-|-|TRBJ2-7
TGTGCCAGCAGTTTTGGCTGGACACTTACCTACGAGCAGTACTTC
CASSFGWTLTYEQYF
>13|TRBV10-3|-|-|TRBJ1-1
TGTGCCATCCGGGTATCGCTGAACACTGAAGCTTTCTTT
CAIRVSLNTEAFF
>12|TRBV24-1|-|-|TRBJ1-2
TGTGCCACCAGTGTCGACAGTTATGGCTACACCTTC
CATSVDSYGYTF
>19|TRBV7-7|TRBD2|-|TRBJ2-5
TGTGCCAGCAGCTTAGGAGGACTAGCGGGAGGGCCAGGGTTAGAGACCCAGTACTTC
CASSLGGLAGGPGLETQYF
>14|TRBV2|TRBD1|many|TRBJ1-4
TGTGCCAGCAGTTTCGACAGGGCTTTTGAAAAACTGTTTTTT
CASSFDRAFEKLFF
>19|TRBV27|TRBD1|-|TRBJ2-6
TGTGCCAGCAGTTCCTTCTTGGACAGGGGAAGGTCTGGGGCCAACGTCCTGACTTTC
CASSSFLDRGRSGANVLTF
>12|TRBV29-1|-|-|TRBJ2-5
TGCAGCGTCGGGTTGAACGGAGAGACCCAGTACTTC
CSVGLNGETQYF
>13|TRBV13|-|-|TRBJ2-1
TGTGCCAGCAGCTCCTCCTTTTCCAGTGAGCAGTTCTTC
CASSSSFSSEQFF
>14|TRBV19|-|-|TRBJ1-1
TGTGCCAGCCGTTACGGGGAAATGAACACTGAAGCTTTCTTT
CASRYGEMNTEAFF
>12|TRBV12-3/TRBV12-4|-|-|TRBJ1-1
TGTGCCAGCAGTTTGAGGAACACTGAAGCTTTCTTT
CASSLRNTEAFF
>15|TRBV2|-|-|TRBJ2-6
TGTGCCAGGAAGACAGAACAAGCTGGGGCCAACGTCCTGACTTTC
CARKTEQAGANVLTF
>17|TRBV24-1|TRBD2|-|TRBJ2-5
TGTGCCACCAGTGATTTGGGCGGGCTAGCGGATAAAGAGACCCAGTACTTC
CATSDLGGLADKETQYF
>14|TRBV5-1|TRBD1|many|TRBJ1-4
TGCGCCAGCAGGGGACAGCCAGAGAATGAAAAACTGTTTTTT
CASRGQPENEKLFF
>15|TRBV27|TRBD1|-|TRBJ1-1
TGTGCCAGCAGTTTTTACTTGGACAGGGGCACTGAAGCTTTCTTT
CASSFYLDRGTEAFF
>13|TRBV6-5|-|-|TRBJ2-3
TGTGCCAGCAGTAGGGAGGTGGGAGATACGCAGTATTTT
CASSREVGDTQYF
>16|TRBV18|TRBD1|few|TRBJ1-5
TGTGCCAGCTCACTTGGCGGGACAGGGGGCGATCAGCCCCAGCATTTT
CASSLGGTGGDQPQHF
>13|TRBV29-1|-|-|TRBJ2-3
TGCAGCGTTGAGGTCGGTAAGGGGGATACGCAGTATTTT
CSVEVGKGDTQYF
>16|TRBV10-3|-|-|TRBJ2-2
TGTGCCATCAGTCGAGATCTGGCGGTATCCACCGGGGAGCTGTTTTTT
CAISRDLAVSTGELFF
>15|TRBV5-5|-|-|TRBJ1-3
TGTGCCAGCAGCTTGCGACAAGGGGCTGGAAACACCATATATTTT
CASSLRQGAGNTIYF
>15|TRBV7-9|TRBD2|-|TRBJ2-1
TGTGCCAGCAGCCCTCAAGCGGGGGGATACAATGAGCAGTTCTTC
CASSPQAGGYNEQFF
>12|TRBV28|-|-|TRBJ1-3
TGTGCCAGCAGTCGGAGTGGAAACACCATATATTTT
CASSRSGNTIYF
>15|TRBV9|-|-|TRBJ2-3
TGTGCCAGCAGCGCAATGGGACTTAACACAGATACGCAGTATTTT
CASSAMGLNTDTQYF
>14|TRBV9|TRBD1|-|TRBJ2-3
TGTGCCAGCAGCGTAGGGGGACAGGGCTATACGCAGTATTTT
CASSVGGQGYTQYF
>15|TRBV7-8|TRBD1|-|TRBJ2-7
TGTGCCAGCAGCTTTACGGGACAGGGGGTTGGCGAGCAGTACTTC
CASSFTGQGVGEQYF
>16|TRBV4-1|TRBD1|-|TRBJ2-3
TGCGCCAGCAGCCAACGGGGACAGGGAAACACAGATACGCAGTATTTT
CASSQRGQGNTDTQYF
>18|TRBV7-7|TRBD1|-|TRBJ1-1
TGTGCTAGCAGCCCCCCCGGGACAGGGGGCATAGGAAACACTGAAGCTTTCTTT
CASSPPGTGGIGNTEAFF
>14|TRBV27|-|-|TRBJ1-4
TGTGCCAGCAGTTTATCTTTCCGCGGTGAAAAACTGTTTTTT
CASSLSFRGEKLFF
>15|TRBV30|TRBD1|-|TRBJ1-4
TGTGCCTGGAGTGTACTCGGACAGGGACGAGAAAAACTGTTTTTT
CAWSVLGQGREKLFF
>13|TRBV6-5|-|-|TRBJ2-2
TGTGCCACCTACACCTCAGGGAGGGGGGAGCTGTTTTTT
CATYTSGRGELFF
>20|TRBV4-2|TRBD1|-|TRBJ2-6
TGTGCCAGCAGCCAAGAACCGGACAGGGCATCCGAAGCTGGGGCCAACGTCCTGACTTTC
CASSQEPDRASEAGANVLTF
>15|TRBV6-5|-|few|TRBJ1-4
TGTGCCAGCAAATTAAACAGGGACGTAATCGAAAAACTGTTTTTT
CASKLNRDVIEKLFF